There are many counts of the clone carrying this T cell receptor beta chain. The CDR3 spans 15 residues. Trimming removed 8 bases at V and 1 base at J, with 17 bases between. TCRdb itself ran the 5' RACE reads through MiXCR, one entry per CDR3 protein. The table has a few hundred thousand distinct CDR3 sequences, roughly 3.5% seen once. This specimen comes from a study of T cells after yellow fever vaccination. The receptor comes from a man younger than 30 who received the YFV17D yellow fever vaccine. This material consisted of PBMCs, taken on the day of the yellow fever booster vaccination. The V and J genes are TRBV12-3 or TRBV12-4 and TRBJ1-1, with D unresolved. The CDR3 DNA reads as TGTGCCAGCGGAAGTTTTATAGGGTCGAACACTGAAGCTTTCTTT. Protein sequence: CASGSFIGSNTEAFF.